This TCR beta chain was obtained from a study of blood T cell repertoires in COVID-19. Across the study: Spain, Italy and the United States supplied samples that represented acute and convalescent COVID-19. PBMCs, B-cell-depleted T cells, or T cells provided the cDNA or gDNA that made up the material.

The assay was immunoSEQ multiplex PCR, and TCRdb's table has in-frame clones only and misses some. In the table there are 35,000 to 50,000 clones, about 91% of which are singletons. Sequenced material: peripheral blood. The source is a man in his forties or fifties with active COVID-19.

CDR3 region: CASSQVGRGTGIETQYF. Written as DNA, the CDR3 is TGTGCCAGCAGCCAAGTCGGCAGGGGGACAGGGATCGAGACCCAGTACTTC. The chain employs TRBV3-1 (or the pseudogene TRBV3-2) and TRBJ2-5; TRBD1 matches 9 bases. With V trimmed by 1 base and J by 5 bases, 11 bases remained unmatched. Germline loops: CDR1 LGHDT, CDR2 YNNKEL (reference sequence). The CDR3 is 17 residues long.